The TCR beta chain under discussion was sequenced for a study of shared clonotypes between healthy human individuals. Running of the assay took place at deep level. The protocol was immunoSEQ multiplex PCR, while the TCRdb copy is restricted to in-frame clones and leaves out a portion. Here the sample spans about 2.4 million clones, roughly 92% being singletons. The trim removed 6 bases at V and 8 bases at J, leaving 10 bases unmatched. The CDR3 has 13 residues. CDR1 GTSNPN and CDR2 SVGIG come from the germline V gene (reference sequence). Donors, without exception, were Caucasian adults residing in Nashville, Tennessee.

The TCR sequence derives from a man between 18 and 35 years old in good health. The sample taken for sequencing was naive CD4+ T cells sorted from blood. The subset was: CD45RA+ positively selected. The chain combines TRBV30 with TRBJ1-2; 9 bases map to TRBD1. The CDR3 DNA reads as TGTGCCTGCGCTCTACAGGGGGCGCAGGGCTACACCTTC. It translates to CACALQGAQGYTF.